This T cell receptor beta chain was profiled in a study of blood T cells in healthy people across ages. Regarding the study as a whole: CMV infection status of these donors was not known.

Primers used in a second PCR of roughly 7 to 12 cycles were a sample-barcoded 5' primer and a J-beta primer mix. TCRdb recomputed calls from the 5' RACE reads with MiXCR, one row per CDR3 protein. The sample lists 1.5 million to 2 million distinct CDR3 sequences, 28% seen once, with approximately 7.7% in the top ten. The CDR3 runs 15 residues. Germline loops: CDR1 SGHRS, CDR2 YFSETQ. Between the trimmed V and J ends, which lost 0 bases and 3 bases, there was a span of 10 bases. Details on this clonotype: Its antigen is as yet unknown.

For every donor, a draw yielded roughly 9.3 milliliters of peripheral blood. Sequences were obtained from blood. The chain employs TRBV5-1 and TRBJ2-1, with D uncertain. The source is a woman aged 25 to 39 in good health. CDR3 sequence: CASSLVGSFYNEQFF. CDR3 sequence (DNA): TGCGCCAGCAGCTTGGTCGGTAGCTTCTACAATGAGCAGTTCTTC.